This section outlines one T cell receptor (beta chain) sequence together with its context. CDR1 SGHVS and CDR2 FQNEAQ come from the germline V gene. V was trimmed by 1 base and J by 2 bases, leaving 11 bases between them. The CDR3 covers 15 residues. The sample belongs to a study of PD-L1 blockade in urothelial cancer. Only in-frame clones appear in the TCRdb table, and some are missing; sequencing was by immunoSEQ multiplex PCR. The sample comprises approximately 110,000 clones, over 75% of which are singletons, and 2.4% rests with the top ten. Source: PBMCs, taken around atezolizumab (anti-PD-L1) treatment. The clonotype originates from a man in his fifties or sixties with urothelial cancer. The genes are TRBV7-8 and TRBJ1-2, with D tentatively TRBD1 (5 bases). The CDR3: CASSLVAGWNYGYTF. DNA for the CDR3: TGTGCCAGCAGCTTAGTCGCAGGGTGGAACTATGGCTACACCTTC.